This passage covers 17 T cell receptor beta chains from one sample sequenced in a study of cytomegalovirus exposure and HLA in healthy donors. The PCR was carried out with 60 Vbeta primers and 13 Jbeta primers. The protocol was immunoSEQ multiplex PCR, while the TCRdb copy is restricted to in-frame clones and leaves out a portion. The data show 130,000 or so clones, around 77% seen once. Sequencing input: PBMCs. These receptors were obtained from a man aged 45 to 65 in good health and CMV-seronegative.

In its sample, this clone was seen once. This sequence joins TRBV2 and TRBJ2-7, with D maybe TRBD2 (6 bases). This CDR3 is built from 14 residues. Germline V CDR1 and CDR2: SNHLY, FYNNEI. With 4 bases removed from V and 3 bases from J, the gap between germline ends came to 13 bases. Here the CDR3 reads CASSGGTSVYEQYF. DNA of the CDR3: TGTGCCAGCAGTGGCGGGACTTCCGTCTACGAGCAGTACTTC.

The chain links TRBV9 to TRBJ2-5; 10 bases are a match to TRBD2. This CDR3 is built from 16 residues. The J segment lost 0 bases and the V segment lost 3 bases, leaving 5 bases of the junction unmatched. Germline V gene lookup returns CDR1 SGDLS and CDR2 YYNGEE. CDR3 sequence: CASSAGTSAYQETQYF. CDR3 coding DNA: TGTGCCAGCAGCGCCGGGACTAGCGCGTACCAAGAGACCCAGTACTTC.

The chain employs TRBV12-5 and TRBJ2-3; the D is unclear. The CDR3 loop spans 13 amino acids. Germline V CDR1 and CDR2: LGHNT, FRNRAP. The V gene lost 1 base and the J gene lost 5 bases, with 7 bases spanning the gap. For the CDR3, the DNA is TGTGCTAGTGGTTTGGACTTGAGAGATACGCAGTATTTT. Amino acids: CASGLDLRDTQYF.

This clone was observed a few times. The chain uses TRBV5-4 and TRBJ2-3; 7 bases are shared with TRBD1. This CDR3 is built from 13 residues. The junction had 4 bases not matched to a gene; V was cut back by 7 bases and J by 2 bases. Germline loops: CDR1 SGHNT, CDR2 YYREEE (reference sequence). The CDR3 coding sequence is TGTGCCAGCTTCGGACAGGACACAGATACGCAGTATTTT. Its translation is CASFGQDTDTQYF.

The chain couples TRBV6-1 to TRBJ2-7; 11 positions match TRBD2. This CDR3 spans 14 amino acids. V was clipped by 8 bases and J by 2 bases; unmatched bases: 5. Germline V gives CDR1 MNHNS, CDR2 SASEGT. CDR3 bases: TGTGCCAGCGTGGGGACTAGCGGAACCTACGAGCAGTACTTC. The encoded protein is CASVGTSGTYEQYF.

The chain carries TRBV6-1 and TRBJ2-7; the match to TRBD1 covers 7 bases. Germline V CDR1 and CDR2: MNHNS, SASEGT. J was trimmed by 2 bases and V by 5 bases; bases with no gene match: 3. The length of the CDR3 is 13 residues. For the CDR3, the DNA is TGTGCCAGCAGTTGGCAGGGGGCCTACGAGCAGTACTTC. Translating gives CASSWQGAYEQYF.

The chain employs TRBV4-1 and TRBJ2-1; the match to TRBD2 covers 11 bases. The CDR3 loop spans 18 amino acids. J was trimmed by 2 bases and V by 4 bases; bases with no gene match: 10. Germline assignment: CDR1 MGHRA and CDR2 YSYEKL. CDR3 sequence: CASSPRGGTSGTYNEQFF. The CDR3 coding sequence is TGCGCCAGCAGCCCTCGCGGAGGGACTAGCGGAACCTACAATGAGCAGTTCTTC.

The J gene is TRBJ2-1, the V gene TRBV5-4, with no clear D. Germline V gene sequence: CDR1 SGHNT, CDR2 YYREEE (reference sequence). V lost 0 bases, J lost 5 bases, and 3 bases lay in between. CDR3 length: 12 residues. CDR3 sequence (DNA): TGTGCCAGCAGCTTGGCTAACAATGAGCAGTTCTTC. Translating gives CASSLANNEQFF.

This chain connects TRBV15 to TRBJ2-6, with D possibly TRBD1 on 5 matching bases. In germline, CDR1 is LNHNV, CDR2 YYDKDF (reference sequence). V gave up 0 bases and J gave up 0 bases, with 9 bases separating them. The CDR3 is 17 amino acids. This chain's CDR3 is CATSRDQGPSGANVLTF. The DNA for the CDR3 is TGTGCCACCAGCAGAGATCAGGGTCCCTCTGGGGCCAACGTCCTGACTTTC. The entire variable domain, with the rest obtained from reference TRBV15 and TRBJ2-6, is as follows: DAMVIQNPRYQVTQFGKPVTLSCSQTLNHNVMYWYQQKSSQAPKLLFHYYDKDFNNEADTPDNFQSRRPNTSFCFLDIRSPGLGDTAMYLCATSRDQGPSGANVLTFGAGSRLTVL.

V usage is TRBV6-6 and J usage is TRBJ1-2; 7 positions match TRBD1. This CDR3 has 14 residues. Germline assignment: CDR1 MNHNY and CDR2 SVGAGI (reference sequence). Trimming cost V 2 bases and J 6 bases; bases outside gene matches: 6. CDR3 sequence reads: CASSYAGGLDGYTF. DNA for the CDR3: TGTGCCAGCAGTTACGCAGGGGGTCTCGATGGCTACACCTTC.

The chain has TRBV11-1 and TRBJ2-7, with D maybe TRBD1 (5 bases). Germline V gene lookup returns CDR1 SGHAT and CDR2 FQDESV (reference sequence). V was shortened by 2 bases and J by 3 bases, with 14 bases between the two germline ends. The CDR3 is 15 amino acids. This CDR3 is CASSLMAFQGYEQYF. CDR3 bases: TGTGCCAGCAGCTTAATGGCATTTCAGGGCTACGAGCAGTACTTC.

This clone came up a few times. The chain has TRBV10-2 and TRBJ2-1, with a possible D match to TRBD2 (5 bases). Trimming left V 2 bases short and J 3 bases short, with 8 bases between. Germline values: CDR1 WSHSY, CDR2 SAAADI. CDR3 length: 14 amino acids. The CDR3 loop reads CASSEAGLYNEQFF. DNA for the CDR3: TGCGCCAGCAGTGAGGCGGGCCTCTACAATGAGCAGTTCTTC.

The chain combines TRBV28 with TRBJ1-2, with D unresolved. This CDR3 has 12 amino acids. From germline, CDR1 is MDHEN and CDR2 SYDVKM. V was pared by 4 bases and J by 5 bases, with 8 bases between. The CDR3 nucleotides are TGTGCCAGCAGTTATGAGGCGTATGGCTACACCTTC. Translating it yields CASSYEAYGYTF.

This clone was counted a few times. The chain joins TRBV7-9 to TRBJ2-6, with TRBD2 as a possible D gene (6 bases). CDR3 length equals 16 residues. V was shortened by 5 bases and J by 2 bases, with 13 bases between the two germline ends. Looked up from germline, CDR1 is SEHNR and CDR2 is FQNEAQ (reference sequence). The CDR3 is CASSEGGKAGANVLTF. Written as DNA, the CDR3 is TGTGCCAGCAGCGAGGGCGGGAAAGCTGGGGCCAACGTCCTGACTTTC. Full variable domain (remainder filled in from reference TRBV7-9 and TRBJ2-6): DTGVSQNPRHKITKRGQNVTFRCDPISEHNRLYWYRQTLGQGPEFLTYFQNEAQLEKSRLLSDRFSAERPKGSFSTLEIQRTEQGDSAMYLCASSEGGKAGANVLTFGAGSRLTVL.

The V gene is TRBV5-1, the J gene TRBJ2-5; D is possibly TRBD1 (6 bases). V was cut by 1 base and J by 5 bases, with 12 bases left in between. Germline CDR1 reads SGHRS; CDR2 reads YFSETQ. The CDR3 sequence is 14 residues long. The CDR3 nucleotides read TGCGCCAGCAGCTTGTATGGGGGCCGGGAGACCCAGTACTTC. Protein sequence: CASSLYGGRETQYF.

V and J are TRBV10-3 and TRBJ1-1; D is undetermined. Germline CDR1 is ENHRY and CDR2 is SYGVKD. The CDR3 extends over 15 amino acids. The V end lost 3 bases, the J end lost 4 bases, and 15 bases lay between the germline ends. CDR3 nucleotides: TGTGCCATCAGTGAAAGAGGGCCCGAGATCACTGAAGCTTTCTTT. Its translation is CAISERGPEITEAFF.

The rearrangement joins TRBV5-1 to TRBJ2-2, with 8 bases identical to TRBD2. The length of the CDR3 is 16 residues. The germline V gene has CDR1 SGHRS and CDR2 YFSETQ. The J segment lost 7 bases and the V segment lost 4 bases, leaving 12 bases of the junction unmatched. CDR3 coding DNA: TGCGCCAGCAGCCTTACGCCCGGGGGGGCGGGCGGGGAGCTGTTTTTT. Residues: CASSLTPGGAGGELFF.